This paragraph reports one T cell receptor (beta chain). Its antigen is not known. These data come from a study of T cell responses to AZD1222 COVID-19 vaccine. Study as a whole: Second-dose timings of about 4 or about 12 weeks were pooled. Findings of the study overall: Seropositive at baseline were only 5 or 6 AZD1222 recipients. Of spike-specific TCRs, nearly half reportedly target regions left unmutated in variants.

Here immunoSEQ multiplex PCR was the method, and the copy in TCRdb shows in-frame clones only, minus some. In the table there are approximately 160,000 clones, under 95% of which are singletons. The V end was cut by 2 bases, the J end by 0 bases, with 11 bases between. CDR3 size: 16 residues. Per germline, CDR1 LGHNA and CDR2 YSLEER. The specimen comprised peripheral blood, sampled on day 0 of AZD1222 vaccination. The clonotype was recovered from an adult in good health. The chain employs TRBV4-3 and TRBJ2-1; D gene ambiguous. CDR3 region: CASSQSRTDSYNEQFF. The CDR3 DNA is TGCGCCAGCAGCCAATCGCGGACGGACTCCTACAATGAGCAGTTCTTC.